Shown below are 3 T cell receptor beta chains from a single sample sequenced in a study of neurological immune-mediated disorders. Using its own MiXCR run on the 5' RACE reads, TCRdb lists one record per CDR3 protein. The table includes around 10,000 distinct CDR3 sequences, about 21% detected once. Source material: CD8+ T cells from blood. The origin of the receptors is a woman aged 60-75 years with HTLV-1-associated myelopathy (HAM/TSP).

This clonotype was detected ten times or more. This chain's CDR3 is CASSEEAGPQETQYF. CDR3 in DNA: TGTGCCAGCAGTGAAGAGGCAGGGCCCCAAGAGACCCAGTACTTC. J is TRBJ2-5 and V is TRBV2; possible D gene TRBD1, 5 bases. V lost 1 base to trimming and J lost 1 base, with 10 bases between them. There are 15 residues in the CDR3. In germline, CDR1 is SNHLY, CDR2 FYNNEI.

This clonotype was observed many times. The chain has TRBV20-1 and TRBJ1-3; D not resolved. CDR3 length: 15 residues. Germline assignment: CDR1 DFQATT and CDR2 SNEGSKA (reference sequence). Trimming removed 0 bases at V and 0 bases at J, with 9 bases between. The CDR3 region has the DNA TGCAGTGCTAGAGATCTGGCAGGCTCTGGAAACACCATATATTTT. Protein product: CSARDLAGSGNTIYF.

This clonotype has ten or more counts. The V gene is TRBV5-1, the J gene TRBJ2-7; no firm D call. The V gene's germline CDR1 is SGHRS and CDR2 YFSETQ. The V gene lost 0 bases and the J gene lost 2 bases, with 6 bases spanning the gap. The CDR3 runs 13 residues. Here the CDR3 reads CASSLVGTYEQYF. In DNA, the CDR3 is TGCGCCAGCAGCTTGGTAGGGACCTACGAGCAGTACTTC. Drawing the rest from reference TRBV5-1 and TRBJ2-7, the complete variable domain is KAGVTQTPRYLIKTRGQQVTLSCSPISGHRSVSWYQQTPGQGLQFLFEYFSETQRNKGNFPGRFSGRQFSNSRSEMNVSTLELGDSALYLCASSLVGTYEQYFGPGTRLTVT.